These 9 T cell receptor beta chains share one sample of origin, sequenced in a study of cytomegalovirus exposure and HLA in healthy donors. This PCR relied on a set of 60 Vbeta primers and 13 Jbeta primers. Assay: immunoSEQ multiplex PCR; the TCRdb copy retains only in-frame clones and omits some. The data hold about 200,000 clones, with approximately 86% observed a single time. Input material: PBMCs. The source of these receptors is a woman aged 25 to 39 in good health and CMV-seronegative.

The chain joins TRBV2 to TRBJ2-6, with D perhaps matching TRBD1 (6 bases). CDR3 size: 16 residues. V was trimmed by 5 bases and J by 0 bases, leaving 11 bases between them. Germline loops: CDR1 SNHLY, CDR2 FYNNEI. The CDR3 reads CASSPGQNSGANVLTF. The CDR3 DNA follows: TGTGCCAGCAGTCCAGGACAGAACTCTGGGGCCAACGTCCTGACTTTC. The whole variable domain, remainder taken from reference TRBV2 and TRBJ2-6, is EPEVTQTPSHQVTQMGQEVILRCVPISNHLYFYWYRQILGQKVEFLVSFYNNEISEKSEIFDDQFSVERPDGSNFTLKIRSTKLEDSAMYFCASSPGQNSGANVLTFGAGSRLTVL.

The chain links TRBV7-8 to TRBJ2-2, with TRBD2 matching over 13 bases. The CDR3 runs to 16 residues. Losses at the gene ends were 5 bases for V and 6 bases for J; bases not matched to a gene: 6. Germline V lookup: CDR1 SGHVS, CDR2 FQNEAQ. The CDR3 reads CASSPRTSGSSGELFF. The DNA for the CDR3 is TGTGCCAGCAGCCCTAGGACTAGCGGGAGTTCCGGGGAGCTGTTTTTT. The entire variable domain, with the rest obtained from reference TRBV7-8 and TRBJ2-2, is as follows: GAGVSQSPRYKVAKRGQDVALRCDPISGHVSLFWYQQALGQGPEFLTYFQNEAQLDKSGLPSDRFFAERPEGSVSTLKIQRTQQEDSAVYLCASSPRTSGSSGELFFGEGSRLTVL.

V and J are TRBV7-2 and TRBJ2-4, with no clear D. The germline gives CDR1 SGHTA, CDR2 FQGNSA. Trimming stripped 3 bases from V and 5 bases from J, with 8 bases between. This CDR3 is built from 13 residues. The CDR3 DNA follows: TGTGCCAGCAGCTTTCACGGAGAAAACATTCAGTACTTC. It is translated as CASSFHGENIQYF.

This sequence joins TRBV10-3 and TRBJ2-5, with 7 bases that match TRBD2. The V segment lost 3 bases and the J segment 3 bases; nucleotides outside the gene matches: 1. This CDR3 has 13 amino acids. The germline V gene encodes CDR1 ENHRY and CDR2 SYGVKD. CDR3 region: CAISDLAEETQYF. In nucleotides, the CDR3 is TGTGCCATCAGTGACCTAGCGGAAGAGACCCAGTACTTC.

The chain uses TRBV29-1 and TRBJ1-1; a possible D gene is TRBD1 (5 bases). V was clipped by 4 bases and J by 7 bases, with 19 bases between them. The CDR3 length is 14 residues. The germline CDR1 and CDR2 sequences are SQVTM and ANQGSEA. CDR3 sequence: CSVAESWGESEAFF. The CDR3 region has the DNA TGCAGCGTTGCGGAGTCTTGGGGGGAGAGTGAAGCTTTCTTT.

V is TRBV7-6 and J is TRBJ2-2; 13 nucleotides agree with TRBD2. CDR3 size: 15 residues. V dropped 5 bases and J dropped 6; count of bases not matched to a gene: 3. Germline-derived CDR1 and CDR2 are SGHVS and FNYEAQ. The CDR3 protein is CASSPGLAGAGELFF. The DNA of the CDR3 is TGTGCCAGCAGCCCTGGACTAGCGGGAGCCGGGGAGCTGTTTTTT.

The chain uses TRBV6-6 and TRBJ2-4; tentatively, D is TRBD1 (5 bases). The germline V and J ends were trimmed by 8 bases and 6 bases, with 17 bases remaining between them. The CDR3 is made up of 14 amino acids. Per germline, CDR1 MNHNY and CDR2 SVGAGI (reference sequence). The CDR3 nucleotides read TGTGCCAGCCGTGGAGCCTCTAGGGGAAACATTCAGTACTTC. Protein product: CASRGASRGNIQYF.

In its sample, this clone was seen once. The chain recombines TRBV5-1 with TRBJ1-4; D might be TRBD1 (5 bases). V lost 4 bases and J lost 3, with 13 bases in between. Germline CDR1 is SGHRS and CDR2 is YFSETQ. The CDR3 has 15 amino acids. CDR3 bases: TGCGCCAGCAGCCATAGAGGACAACCTAATGAAAAACTGTTTTTT. It specifies CASSHRGQPNEKLFF.

V usage is TRBV7-6 and J usage is TRBJ2-7; 9 bases agree with TRBD2. There are 14 residues in the CDR3. V lost 3 bases to trimming and J lost 2 bases; unmatched junction nucleotides: 2. Germline assignment: CDR1 SGHVS and CDR2 FNYEAQ. The CDR3 region is CASSFGGGAYEQYF. The DNA of the CDR3 is TGTGCCAGCAGCTTTGGCGGGGGGGCCTACGAGCAGTACTTC.